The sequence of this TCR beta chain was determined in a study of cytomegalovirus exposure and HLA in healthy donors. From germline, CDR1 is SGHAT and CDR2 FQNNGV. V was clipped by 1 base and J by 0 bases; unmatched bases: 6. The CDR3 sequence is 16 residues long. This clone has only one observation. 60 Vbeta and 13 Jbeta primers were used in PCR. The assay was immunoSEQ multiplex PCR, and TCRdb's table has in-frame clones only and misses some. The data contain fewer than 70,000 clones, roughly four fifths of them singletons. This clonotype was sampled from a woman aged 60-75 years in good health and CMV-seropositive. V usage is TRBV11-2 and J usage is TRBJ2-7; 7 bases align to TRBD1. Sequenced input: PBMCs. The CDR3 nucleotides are TGTGCCAGCAGCTTAGTAGGGACAGCCGTCTCCTACGAGCAGTACTTC. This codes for CASSLVGTAVSYEQYF. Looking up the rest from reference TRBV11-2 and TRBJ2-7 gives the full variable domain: EAGVAQSPRYKIIEKRQSVAFWCNPISGHATLYWYQQILGQGPKLLIQFQNNGVVDDSQLPKDRFSAERLKGVDSTLKIQPAKLEDSAVYLCASSLVGTAVSYEQYFGPGTRLTVT.